This T cell receptor (beta chain) was sequenced in a study of Ad26.COV2.S vaccination and SARS-CoV-2 variants. On the study more broadly: It was the COV1001 Ad26.COV2.S trial arm that included the donor. By the intramuscular route, Ad26.COV2.S was given once, or twice 56 days apart. General study points: Across vaccine and placebo recipients, the breadth of non-spike TCRs was similar. Substantial breadth was reportedly displayed by spike-specific CD8+ and CD4+ T cell responses after vaccination.

This table comes from immunoSEQ multiplex PCR, and its TCRdb copy is limited to in-frame clones, with some not included. The sample yields over 400,000 clones, around 92% seen once. The CDR3 loop spans 12 amino acids. V was pared by 5 bases and J by 2 bases, with 7 bases between. Germline V CDR1 and CDR2: MNHEY, SMNVEV (reference sequence). With regard to this clone: As yet, its antigen is unknown.

Noted treatment: roughly 20 received Ad26.COV2.S at low or high dose, single or two shots; 5 received placebo; per-sample allocation not given. Vaccine and placebo recipients were sampled on day 63 after the first injection. The genes are TRBV27 and TRBJ2-7, with no clear D. This receptor was taken from a person between 18 and 65 years old who received the Ad26.COV2.S COVID-19 vaccine or a placebo. The material was peripheral blood, obtained in a trial of Ad26.COV2.S vaccine versus placebo. The CDR3 bases are TGTGCCAGCAGTCCACCAACCTACGAGCAGTACTTC. Protein sequence: CASSPPTYEQYF.